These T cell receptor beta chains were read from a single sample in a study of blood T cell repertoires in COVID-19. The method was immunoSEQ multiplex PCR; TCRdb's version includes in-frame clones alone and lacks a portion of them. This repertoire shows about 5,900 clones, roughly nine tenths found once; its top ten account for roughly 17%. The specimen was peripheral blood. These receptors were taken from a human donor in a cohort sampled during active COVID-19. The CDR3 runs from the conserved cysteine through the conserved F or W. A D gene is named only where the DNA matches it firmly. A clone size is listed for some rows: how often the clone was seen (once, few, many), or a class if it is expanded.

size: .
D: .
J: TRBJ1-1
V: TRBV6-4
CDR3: CASSDGVGATEAFF
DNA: TGTGCCAGCAGTGACGGGGTGGGGGCCACTGAAGCTTTCTTT

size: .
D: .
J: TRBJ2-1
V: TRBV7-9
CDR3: CASSSDRTYNEQFF
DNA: TGTGCCAGCAGCTCCGACAGGACGTACAATGAGCAGTTCTTC

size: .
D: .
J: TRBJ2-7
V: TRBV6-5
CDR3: CASSYLGRGYEQYF
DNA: TGTGCCAGCAGTTATCTGGGGCGAGGATACGAGCAGTACTTC

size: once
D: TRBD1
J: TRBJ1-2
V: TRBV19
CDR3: CASSSLGDSQNYGYTF
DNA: TGTGCCAGTAGTTCCCTGGGGGACAGTCAGAACTATGGCTACACCTTC

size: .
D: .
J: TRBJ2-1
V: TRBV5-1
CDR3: CASTPRGGEGKDEQFF
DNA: TGCGCCAGCACCCCGAGGGGGGGGGAAGGGAAGGATGAGCAGTTCTTC

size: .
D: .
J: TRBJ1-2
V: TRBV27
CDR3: CASRLQGSGYTF
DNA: TGTGCCAGCAGGCTACAGGGTTCTGGCTACACCTTC

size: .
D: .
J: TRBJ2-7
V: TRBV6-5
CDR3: CASSRGASNEQYF
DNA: TGTGCCAGCAGCAGGGGGGCTTCGAACGAGCAGTACTTC

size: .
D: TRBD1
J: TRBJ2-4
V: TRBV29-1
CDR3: CSVVGQGVAKNIQYF
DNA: TGCAGCGTTGTAGGGCAGGGGGTCGCCAAAAACATTCAGTACTTC

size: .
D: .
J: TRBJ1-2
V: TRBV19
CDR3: CASSIAPTDTVVYGYTF
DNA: TGTGCCAGTAGTATCGCCCCTACAGATACAGTGGTTTATGGCTACACCTTC

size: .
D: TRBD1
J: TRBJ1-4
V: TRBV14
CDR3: CASSSLYGTANEKLFF
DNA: TGTGCCAGCAGCTCGTTGTATGGGACAGCTAATGAAAAACTGTTTTTT

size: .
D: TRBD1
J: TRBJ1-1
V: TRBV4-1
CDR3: CASSHRGQGADTEAFF
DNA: TGCGCCAGCAGCCACCGCGGACAGGGGGCGGACACTGAAGCTTTCTTT

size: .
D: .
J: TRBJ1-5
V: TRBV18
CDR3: CASSPQGPTTYQPQHF
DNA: TGTGCCAGCTCACCACAGGGGCCTACCACGTATCAGCCCCAGCATTTT

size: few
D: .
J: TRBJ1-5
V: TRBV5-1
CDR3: CASSLFPGNQPQHF
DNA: TGCGCCAGCAGCTTGTTTCCAGGAAATCAGCCCCAGCATTTT

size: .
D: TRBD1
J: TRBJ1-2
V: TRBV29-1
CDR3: CSARTGEGYTF
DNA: TGCAGCGCCCGGACAGGTGAAGGCTACACCTTC

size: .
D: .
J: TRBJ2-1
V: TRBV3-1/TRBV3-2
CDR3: CASSQAPGIFYNEQFF
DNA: TGTGCCAGCAGCCAAGCCCCAGGGATCTTCTACAATGAGCAGTTCTTC

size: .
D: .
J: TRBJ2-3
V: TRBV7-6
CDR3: CASSLAQDIRQTQYF
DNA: TGTGCCAGCAGCTTAGCGCAGGACATCCGCCAGACGCAGTATTTT

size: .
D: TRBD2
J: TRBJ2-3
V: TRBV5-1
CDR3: CASSYDSGGPTDTQYF
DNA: TGCGCCAGCAGCTACGATAGCGGGGGCCCCACAGATACGCAGTATTTT

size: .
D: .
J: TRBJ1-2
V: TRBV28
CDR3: CASSSAKVYGYTF
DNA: TGTGCCAGCAGTTCCGCTAAAGTATATGGCTACACCTTC

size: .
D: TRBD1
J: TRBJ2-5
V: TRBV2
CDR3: CASSARGPSGETQYF
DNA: TGTGCCAGCAGTGCTAGGGGGCCTTCAGGAGAGACCCAGTACTTC

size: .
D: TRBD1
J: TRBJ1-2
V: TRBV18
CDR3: CASSPSGTGVIVYGYTF
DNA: TGTGCCAGCTCACCAAGCGGGACAGGGGTGATCGTCTATGGCTACACCTTC

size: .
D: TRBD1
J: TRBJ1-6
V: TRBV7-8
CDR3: CASSSTDRSRNSPLHF
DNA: TGTGCCAGCAGCTCAACGGACAGGTCTAGGAATTCACCCCTCCACTTT